This T cell receptor (beta chain) was recorded in a study of quantifying T cell responses using KT2 cells. Study as a whole: Reverse transcription used primers in the TCR alpha and beta constant regions. The second PCR was a qPCR stopped at a predetermined fluorescence threshold.

The CDR3 is 15 amino acids. The V gene end was trimmed by 8 bases and the J gene end by 9 bases; junction bases not matched to a gene: 14. The germline CDR1 and CDR2 sequences are SGHTA and FQGNSA. This clonotype has just a few counts. Its matching antigen is unknown. The sample is PBMC spiked with counted cells of clone KT2. KT2 cells were mixed with fixed PBMC numbers at varying ratios. Study conclusions and caveats: The number of KT2 alpha and beta sequences was a linear function of input KT2 cells.

A single-stranded UMI oligo with SP2 sequence was ligated to cDNA 3' ends. The first PCR ran roughly 4 cycles with an equimolar RC1.1 and RC1.2 beta primer mix. Via MiXCR, TCRdb re-called the UMI-ligation and nested PCR reads, giving one row per CDR3 protein. The sample has approximately 54,000 distinct CDR3 sequences; 11% are singletons. This receptor was identified in a human donor. The genes are TRBV7-2 and TRBJ2-2; 8 bases are shared with TRBD2. The sample taken for sequencing was PBMCs spiked with cells of the T cell clone KT2. As DNA, the CDR3 is TGTGCCAGCCTACAGCCGGGACTAGAGGCCCGGGAGCTGTTTTTT. This translates into CASLQPGLEARELFF.